The 11 T cell receptor beta chains reported below all come from one sample, sequenced in a study of graft-versus-host responses after intestinal transplantation. Profiling relied on immunoSEQ multiplex PCR, and the TCRdb table lists in-frame clones only, not all of them. The table has roughly 53,000 clones, about 90% seen once. Here the sequenced sample was PBMCs, taken approximately 97 weeks after intestinal transplant. The receptors originated from a human patient who received an intestinal transplant, so some T cells may come from the graft donor.

The genes are TRBV7-9 and TRBJ2-1; 9 bases align to TRBD2. Germline V lookup: CDR1 SEHNR, CDR2 FQNEAQ (reference sequence). V trimming: 6 bases; J trimming: 6 bases; junction bases outside the gene matches: 6. This CDR3 contains 14 residues. The CDR3 DNA reads as TGTGCCAGCAGTTCTAGCGGGGTCTTCAATGAGCAGTTCTTC. This sequence encodes CASSSSGVFNEQFF.

V and J are TRBV12-5 and TRBJ2-3; a possible D gene is TRBD2 (6 bases). Trimming left V 1 base short and J 0 bases short, with 11 bases between. The V gene's germline CDR1 is LGHNT and CDR2 FRNRAP. The CDR3 contains 16 residues. In DNA form, the CDR3 reads TGTGCTAGTGGTTTGGGCGTGGAGGGGAGCACAGATACGCAGTATTTT. Its translation: CASGLGVEGSTDTQYF.

This sequence joins TRBV2 and TRBJ1-5; no firm D call. V was shortened by 4 bases and J by 4 bases, with 20 bases between the two germline ends. There are 17 residues in the CDR3. The germline CDR1 and CDR2 sequences are SNHLY and FYNNEI. DNA of the CDR3: TGTGCCAGCAGTGGACCCGTATGGGAGGAAAGGAATCAGCCCCAGCATTTT. Translation: CASSGPVWEERNQPQHF.

This chain links TRBV9 with TRBJ2-1; 8 nucleotides line up with TRBD2. The trim removed 3 bases at V and 10 bases at J, leaving 3 bases unmatched. Germline CDR1 and CDR2: SGDLS and YYNGEE. The CDR3 is 12 amino acids. DNA of the CDR3: TGTGCCAGCAGCGAGGGACTAGGGGAGCAGTTCTTC. It encodes CASSEGLGEQFF. Drawing the rest from reference TRBV9 and TRBJ2-1, the complete variable domain is DSGVTQTPKHLITATGQRVTLRCSPRSGDLSVYWYQQSLDQGLQFLIQYYNGEERAKGNILERFSAQQFPDLHSELNLSSLELGDSALYFCASSEGLGEQFFGPGTRLTVL.

The CDR3 DNA reads TGTGCCAGCAGCCAAGAAGTTACTACTGCTGGGTACGAGCAGTACTTC. Translation: CASSQEVTTAGYEQYF. The chain uses TRBV4-2 and TRBJ2-7; D ambiguous. The CDR3 loop spans 16 amino acids. CDR1 LGHNA and CDR2 YNFKEQ come from the germline V gene. V dropped 0 bases and J dropped 4 bases, with 16 bases sitting between them.

The rearrangement uses TRBV25-1 and TRBJ2-1; tentatively, D is TRBD2 (7 bases). Germline V gene lookup returns CDR1 MGHDK and CDR2 SYGVNS. V lost 4 bases, J lost 4 bases, and 20 bases lay in between. The CDR3 extends over 17 amino acids. The CDR3: CASSVGDGGARYNEQFF. CDR3 DNA sequence: TGTGCCAGCAGTGTTGGAGATGGGGGGGCTAGGTACAATGAGCAGTTCTTC.

This sequence joins TRBV19 and TRBJ2-1, with D maybe TRBD1 (8 bases). The CDR3 has 16 amino acids. The germline V gene has CDR1 LNHDA and CDR2 SQIVND (reference sequence). Trimming pared 3 bases from V and 0 bases from J, leaving 12 bases between. The CDR3 DNA reads TGTGCCAGTAGTATGCGGGGGACAGGCTCCTACAATGAGCAGTTCTTC. It yields the protein CASSMRGTGSYNEQFF.

The gene calls are TRBV30 and TRBJ1-2, with a possible D match to TRBD1 (5 bases). Trimming removed 6 bases at V and 5 bases at J, with 16 bases between. This CDR3 spans 13 amino acids. Germline V gives CDR1 GTSNPN, CDR2 SVGIG (reference sequence). The chain's CDR3 is CACLTRGVYGYTF. The CDR3 nucleotides read TGTGCCTGCCTAACTCGGGGGGTATATGGCTACACCTTC. Combining the CDR3 with reference TRBV30 and TRBJ1-2 gives the whole variable domain SQTIHQWPATLVQPVGSPLSLECTVEGTSNPNLYWYRQAAGRGLQLLFYSVGIGQISSEVPQNLSASRPQDRQFILSSKKLLLSDSGFYLCACLTRGVYGYTFGSGTRLTVV.

V is TRBV4-1 and J is TRBJ2-1; D unclear. V dropped 2 bases and J dropped 8 bases, with 10 bases sitting between them. This CDR3 has 13 residues. Germline V lookup: CDR1 MGHRA, CDR2 YSYEKL. The CDR3 reads CASSQLSRHEQFF. The CDR3 DNA sequence: TGCGCCAGCAGCCAATTAAGTCGACATGAGCAGTTCTTC.

The chain joins TRBV11-2 to TRBJ2-3; tentative D call: TRBD1 (6 bases). CDR3 length: 14 residues. V lost 5 bases and J lost 5, with 14 bases in between. Germline CDR1 and CDR2: SGHAT and FQNNGV. CDR3 in DNA: TGTGCCAGCAGCGGGGGCGCCAGTCTAGATACGCAGTATTTT. Its protein is CASSGGASLDTQYF.

The CDR3 nucleotides are TGTGCCTGGAGCTCGGTGTTTAGAGAAAAACTGTTTTTT. Its protein is CAWSSVFREKLFF. This chain uses TRBV30 with TRBJ1-4; no clear D. Germline CDR1 is GTSNPN and CDR2 is SVGIG (reference sequence). This CDR3 has 13 amino acids. The V gene lost 3 bases and the J gene lost 8 bases, with 13 bases spanning the gap.